The clone carrying this T cell receptor beta chain has ten or more counts. Its specificity is unknown. This sample was taken from a study of T cells in Graves' hyperthyroidism and ophthalmopathy. Study-level results: Researchers report that a 13 V-J model separated ophthalmopathy from stable hyperthyroidism. The model forecast ophthalmopathy, anticipating it by a median around 6.5 months before onset.

Using RNA transcripts as the source, TCR beta CDR3 regions were amplified. Carried out on the TCR CDR3, a first-round RT-PCR used the HTBI primer set. MiXCR was run by TCRdb on the multiplex PCR reads, yielding one entry per CDR3 protein. The table has 500,000 to 750,000 distinct CDR3 sequences, about 14% seen once; the top ten hold roughly 7%. Used for diagnoses were clinical symptoms, serum thyroxine and TRAb, thyroid ultrasound and orbital computed tomography. The source of the PBMCs was more than 9.5 ml of fresh peripheral blood. In germline, CDR1 is LGHDT, CDR2 YNNKEL (reference sequence). Trimming took 8 bases from V and 7 from J, leaving 17 bases between them. This CDR3 spans 13 amino acids.

The specimen sequenced was blood. The rearrangement joins TRBV3-1 to TRBJ2-5; TRBD2 might be the D (6 bases). The TCR comes from a woman between 18 and 29 years old with Graves' ophthalmopathy. CDR3 region: CASAPGLPPTQYF. The CDR3 DNA reads as TGTGCCAGCGCCCCGGGACTGCCGCCGACCCAGTACTTC.